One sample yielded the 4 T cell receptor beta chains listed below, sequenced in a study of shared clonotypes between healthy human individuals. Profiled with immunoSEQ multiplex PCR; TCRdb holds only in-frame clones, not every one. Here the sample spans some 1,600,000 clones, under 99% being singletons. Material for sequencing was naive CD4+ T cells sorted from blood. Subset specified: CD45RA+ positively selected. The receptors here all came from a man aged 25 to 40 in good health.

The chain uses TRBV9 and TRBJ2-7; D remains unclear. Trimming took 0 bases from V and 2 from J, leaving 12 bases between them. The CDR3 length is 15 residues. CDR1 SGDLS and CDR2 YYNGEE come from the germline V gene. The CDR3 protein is CASSVGPGNAYEQYF. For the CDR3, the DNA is TGTGCCAGCAGCGTAGGGCCAGGAAACGCCTACGAGCAGTACTTC.

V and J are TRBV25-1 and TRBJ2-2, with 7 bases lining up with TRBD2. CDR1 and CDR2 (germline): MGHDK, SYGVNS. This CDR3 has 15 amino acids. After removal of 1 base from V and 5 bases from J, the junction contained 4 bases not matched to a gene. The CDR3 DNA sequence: TGTGCCAGCAGTGAATGGGAGGGATATACCGGGGAGCTGTTTTTT. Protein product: CASSEWEGYTGELFF.

DNA of the CDR3: TGTGCCAGCAGCTTGCCGGGAGGCAATGAGCAGTTCTTC. Protein sequence: CASSLPGGNEQFF. This chain joins TRBV11-3 and TRBJ2-1, with 7 bases identical to TRBD2. The CDR3 runs 13 residues. The junction had 2 bases not matched to a gene; V was cut back by 3 bases and J by 6 bases. The germline V gene has CDR1 SGHNT and CDR2 YENEEA. The entire variable domain, with the rest obtained from reference TRBV11-3 and TRBJ2-1, is as follows: EAGVVQSPRYKIIEKKQPVAFWCNPISGHNTLYWYLQNLGQGPELLIRYENEEAVDDSQLPKDRFSAERLKGVDSTLKIQPAELGDSAVYLCASSLPGGNEQFFGPGTRLTVL.

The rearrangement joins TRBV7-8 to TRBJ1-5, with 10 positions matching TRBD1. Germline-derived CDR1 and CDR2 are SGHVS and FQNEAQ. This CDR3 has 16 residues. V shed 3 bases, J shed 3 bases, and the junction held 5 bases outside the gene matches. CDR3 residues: CASSLGDRGLNQPQHF. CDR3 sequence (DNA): TGTGCCAGCAGCTTGGGGGACAGGGGCCTCAATCAGCCCCAGCATTTT.